The rows below give T cell receptor beta chains drawn from one sample of a study of shared clonotypes between healthy human individuals. Produced via immunoSEQ multiplex PCR; TCRdb's table is partial and in-frame only. The repertoire holds over 2 million clones, with 85% to 95% as singletons. The specimen sequenced was naive CD4+ T cells from PBMCs. The source is a man between 18 and 29 years old in good health. Some clones in this sample may be carry-over from other donors' samples. CDR3s include the opening cysteine and the closing phenylalanine or tryptophan. Fields, in order: J gene, clone size, D gene, V gene, CDR3 DNA, CDR3 protein. D genes are given only for firm matches. Clone size is stated in some rows and not others, as once, few, many or a class when expanded.

TRBJ2-1 | . | TRBD2 | TRBV28 | TGTGCCAGCAGTTTAAGATCCGGGAGGGATGAGCAGTTCTTC | CASSLRSGRDEQFF
TRBJ1-2 | . | . | TRBV28 | TGTGCCAGCAGTTTGGTGGGCCCCACCTATGGCTACACCTTC | CASSLVGPTYGYTF
TRBJ2-5 | . | . | TRBV6-1 | TGTGCCAGCAGTGGCCTGGCGGGCCTACAAGAGACCCAGTACTTC | CASSGLAGLQETQYF
TRBJ2-1 | . | . | TRBV7-2 | TGTGCCAGCAGCTACCTCGGTGGGGGCCACAATGAGCAGTTCTTC | CASSYLGGGHNEQFF
TRBJ2-1 | . | . | TRBV9 | TGTGCCTGCTCTGGCTCTAGAACTTACAATGAGCAGTTCTTC | CACSGSRTYNEQFF
TRBJ2-2 | . | . | TRBV7-8 | TGTGCCAGCAGCTTCAGACGGCAGAACACCGGGGAGCTGTTTTTT | CASSFRRQNTGELFF
TRBJ1-2 | . | TRBD1 | TRBV5-4 | TGTGCCAGCAGCCCCGACAGGGCGGTTGTCTATGGCTACACCTTC | CASSPDRAVVYGYTF
TRBJ1-1 | . | . | TRBV5-4 | TGTGCCAGCAGCCAGGCGGGGGTTGGGAACACTGAAGCTTTCTTT | CASSQAGVGNTEAFF
TRBJ1-2 | . | TRBD1 | TRBV9 | TGTGCCAGCAGCGTAGAATACAGGGGGCGAGCTGGCTACACCTTC | CASSVEYRGRAGYTF
TRBJ1-5 | . | . | TRBV25-1 | TGTGCCAGCAGTGAAGGGGGACATGATCAGCCCCAGCATTTT | CASSEGGHDQPQHF
TRBJ2-3 | . | . | TRBV7-2 | TGTGCCAGCAGCTCCTGGACAAGAAACACAGATACGCAGTATTTT | CASSSWTRNTDTQYF
TRBJ2-1 | . | . | TRBV9 | TGTGCCAGCAGCGAGAGGGTGGGGATAGGGGGATACAATGAGCAGTTCTTC | CASSERVGIGGYNEQFF
TRBJ2-3 | . | TRBD2 | TRBV5-4 | TGTGCCAGCAGCCGGGGGGGGGCTAGCACAGATACGCAGTATTTT | CASSRGGASTDTQYF
TRBJ2-1 | . | TRBD2 | TRBV29-1 | TGCAGCGTTGAGGGTACTAGCGGGAGAGTTCGATTCTTC | CSVEGTSGRVRFF
TRBJ2-7 | . | . | TRBV5-8 | TGTGCCAGCAGCTTGCTTCTTTCGAGCTACGAGCAGTACTTC | CASSLLLSSYEQYF
TRBJ2-7 | . | . | TRBV29-1 | TGCAGCGTTGACAGGGGGGGCAACGAGCAGTACTTC | CSVDRGGNEQYF
TRBJ2-7 | once | . | TRBV27 | TGTGCCAGCAGTCCCCTCGGTTCGGGCTACGAGCAGTACTTC | CASSPLGSGYEQYF
TRBJ2-1 | . | . | TRBV2 | TGTGCCAGCAGTGGAGGGGCAGTCGCCTACAATGAGCAGTTCTTC | CASSGGAVAYNEQFF
TRBJ1-4 | . | . | TRBV29-1 | TGCAGCGTGGCCGGGGCGAATGAAAAACTGTTTTTT | CSVAGANEKLFF
TRBJ1-3 | . | . | TRBV18 | TGTGCCAGCTCGGGGCTTTCATCCTCTGGAAACACCATATATTTT | CASSGLSSSGNTIYF
TRBJ2-2 | . | . | TRBV28 | TGTGCCAGCATCCCGGCGGGGGCCGGCACCGGGGAGCTGTTTTTT | CASIPAGAGTGELFF
TRBJ2-1 | . | TRBD2 | TRBV7-3 | TGTGCCAGCAGCTCTACACCGGGGGGGCCCGTCCCCTACAATGAGCAGTTCTTC | CASSSTPGGPVPYNEQFF
TRBJ2-1 | . | . | TRBV28 | TGTGCCAGCAGTGTCTCTAAAGCGTCCCCCTACAATGAGCAGTTCTTC | CASSVSKASPYNEQFF
TRBJ2-7 | . | TRBD1 | TRBV18 | TGTGCCAGCTCACCAGGGACAGGGGTCGCCTACGAGCAGTACTTC | CASSPGTGVAYEQYF
TRBJ2-5 | . | . | TRBV5-1 | TGCGCCAGCAGCTTACTCACCGGACTGAGCCAAGAGACCCAGTACTTC | CASSLLTGLSQETQYF
TRBJ2-3 | . | . | TRBV30 | TGTGCCTGGAGTGCCTACCAGAATACGCAGTATTTT | CAWSAYQNTQYF
TRBJ2-2 | . | TRBD2 | TRBV2 | TGTGCCAGCAGACCATGGACTAGCGGGAGAAGGAACACCGGGGAGCTGTTTTTT | CASRPWTSGRRNTGELFF
TRBJ2-1 | . | TRBD2 | TRBV19 | TGTGCCAGTAATATGAGGAGACTAGCGGGAGGATACAATGAGCAGTTCTTC | CASNMRRLAGGYNEQFF
TRBJ2-4 | . | . | TRBV6-1 | TGTGCCAGCAGTGTTCAGGGACTAGCCAAAAACATTCAGTACTTC | CASSVQGLAKNIQYF
TRBJ2-6 | . | . | TRBV5-5 | TGTGCCAGCAGCTTTTTGGGGACCTTCACGGGCTCTGGGGCCAACGTCCTGACTTTC | CASSFLGTFTGSGANVLTF
TRBJ2-7 | . | TRBD1 | TRBV5-1 | TGCGCCAGCAGTACGGGGACAGTAGTCTACGAGCAGTACTTC | CASSTGTVVYEQYF
TRBJ2-5 | . | . | TRBV29-1 | TGTAGCGTTGCTGCCAGGGAGAGAGAGACCCAGTACTTC | CSVAARERETQYF
TRBJ2-1 | . | TRBD2 | TRBV27 | TGTGCCAGCGCGGGACTAGCGGGAGTGGAGTACTACAATGAGCAGTTCTTC | CASAGLAGVEYYNEQFF
TRBJ1-1 | once | . | TRBV18 | TGTGCCAGCTCACCCGGGGGATGGGGGGCGCCCACTGAAGCTTTCTTT | CASSPGGWGAPTEAFF
TRBJ2-3 | . | . | TRBV10-1 | TGCGCCAGCAGTGCTGAACGGATTAACACAGATACGCAGTATTTT | CASSAERINTDTQYF
TRBJ2-5 | . | . | TRBV5-1 | TGCGCCAGCAGCTTGGTATCCCAGTCCTCGGGGGAGACCCAGTACTTC | CASSLVSQSSGETQYF
TRBJ2-6 | . | . | TRBV25-1 | TGTGCCAGCAGTTGGAATTCTGGGGCCAACGTCCTGACTTTC | CASSWNSGANVLTF
TRBJ2-7 | . | TRBD1 | TRBV5-6 | TGTGCCAGCAGCCAGACAGGGATAAAGTACGAGCAGTACTTC | CASSQTGIKYEQYF
TRBJ1-4 | . | TRBD1 | TRBV29-1 | TGCAGCGCTCCGGGACAGGGAGGTGAAAAACTGTTTTTT | CSAPGQGGEKLFF
TRBJ1-1 | . | TRBD1 | TRBV30 | TGTGCCTGGAGTGGACAGGGAAGGACTGAAGCTTTCTTT | CAWSGQGRTEAFF
TRBJ1-1 | . | . | TRBV5-6 | TGTGCCAGCAGCTTGTGGGCCACCCGAACGTACACTGAAGCTTTCTTT | CASSLWATRTYTEAFF
TRBJ1-5 | once | TRBD1 | TRBV5-5 | TGTGCCAGCAGTCCCGGGACAGGGGAATATCAGCCCCAGCATTTT | CASSPGTGEYQPQHF
TRBJ1-2 | . | TRBD1 | TRBV7-2 | TGTGCCAGCAGCTCCCCGACAGGGTTCTATGGCTACACCTTC | CASSSPTGFYGYTF
TRBJ1-2 | . | . | TRBV5-5 | TGTGCCAGCAGCTTAGCCGGCGGGGCCTTAAGTGGCTACACCTTC | CASSLAGGALSGYTF
TRBJ2-3 | . | TRBD2 | TRBV19 | TGTGCCAGTAGTAAGGCGTCTAGCGGTCTCACAGATACGCAGTATTTT | CASSKASSGLTDTQYF
TRBJ1-5 | . | . | TRBV5-1 | TGCGCCAGCAGCCCCGACCCAGGGGTCCAGCCCCAGCATTTT | CASSPDPGVQPQHF
TRBJ2-7 | . | TRBD1 | TRBV5-6 | TGTGCCCCCAAACCTCCGGACAGGATAAATTCCTACGAGCAGTACTTC | CAPKPPDRINSYEQYF
TRBJ2-1 | . | . | TRBV5-1 | TGCGCCAGCAGCTTGGGCGGCAGGTACAATGAGCAGTTCTTC | CASSLGGRYNEQFF
TRBJ2-7 | . | . | TRBV18 | TGTGCCAGCTCACCGGCTAGCCGTTACGAGCAGTACTTC | CASSPASRYEQYF
TRBJ1-1 | . | . | TRBV5-1 | TGCGCCAGCAGCTTGACAGGGAGAGGGGACACTGAAGCTTTCTTT | CASSLTGRGDTEAFF
TRBJ1-2 | . | TRBD1 | TRBV7-9 | TGTGCCAGCAGCTTCGGGGCAGGGACAGGGCTATCTGGCTACACCTTC | CASSFGAGTGLSGYTF
TRBJ2-1 | once | . | TRBV5-1 | TGCGCCAGCAGCTCCAAGACAGCTGGCAATGAGCAGTTCTTC | CASSSKTAGNEQFF